This T cell receptor beta chain was recovered during a study of T cells in localized non-small cell lung cancer (TCRdb year 2020). Broadly, across the study: T cell repertoires of fewer than 250 early-stage NSCLC patients were analyzed, with tumors being compared against uninvolved tumor-adjacent lungs. The cohort consisted of 200 to 300 treatment-naive NSCLC patients whose localized lung tumors had been resected. A mean age of approximately 70 years was recorded for the NSCLC patients, of whom 129 were male and about a hundred were female. Results and caveats for the whole study, not just this receptor: Because the study design was exploratory, TCR variables were selected using unadjusted p-values without false-discovery rate correction. Uninvolved tumor-adjacent lung showed the highest T cell clonality, higher than tumor, which suggests more focused antigenic responses in the uninvolved tumor-adjacent lung. A median of approximately 50 of the top 100 tumor clones turned up in the paired uninvolved adjacent lung, and fewer than 35 of those clones also ranked among the top 100 of that same adjacent lung. Because multi-region tumor sequencing was not done, intratumor heterogeneity could not be ruled out. Higher blood T cell density associated with longer overall survival, while higher adjacent-lung clonality associated with shorter survival.

At diagnosis, peripheral blood, uninvolved tumor-adjacent lung and tumor were collected and were preserved as a mix of fresh-frozen and FFPE material. For TCR repertoire profiling, blood samples were analyzed in the form of peripheral blood mononuclear cells. The CDR3 covers 14 residues, taking in both the cysteine and the phenylalanine. CDR3 DNA only is kept here, 42 bases in frame from base 1. A distance of 12 bases separates the germline ends of V and J, which lose 6 bases and 0 bases respectively. The germline V gene specifies SQVTM as CDR1 and ANQGSEA as CDR2. TCR beta CDR3 regions were sequenced from DNA using the immunoSEQ Assay. As for the authors' bioinformatics: T cell density was computed as TCR beta template counts normalized to usable DNA estimated by amplifying housekeeping genes. Richness was estimated with the preseqR package, extrapolating to 400,000 templates for PBMC samples and 120,000 templates for tissue samples. Clonality was calculated as one minus Pielou's evenness. Tissue-enriched TCRs were identified by differential abundance testing using productive amino-acid clonotypes, minimum total count 5 and alpha 0.1. The Jaccard Index and the Morisita Overlap Index were used to measure how much the repertoires overlapped between compartments. GLIPH grouped TCR beta CDR3s together with public tetramer-defined viral CDR3s, and a viral motif had to include at least three viral sequences and show V-gene enrichment. Entries here come from immuneACCESS through TCRdb and include only in-frame sequences with V and J called. Some clones fail to appear in such tables; in the studies checked, an unresolved V gene covers under half of the shortfall, and the cause of the remainder is unknown. V and J calls and clone size are given by that table; D and trimming were obtained from the DNA. The sample table lists over 30,000 clones, about 80% of them with a count of one. Approximately 35% of the sample belongs to the ten largest clones.

This clone was counted a few times. Which antigen it targets is not known. No much larger clonotype is one base removed from it; base qualities were not supplied. Sample: peripheral blood, taken before any cancer treatment. The source of this sequence is a male donor aged 60 or older with stage II squamous cell lung carcinoma. The rearranged segments are TRBV29-1 and TRBJ1-3; too little of a D gene remains to name it. The CDR3 reads CSVSLESSGNTIYF. The nucleotides read TGCAGCGTGAGCCTAGAGAGCTCTGGAAACACCATATATTTT.